This is a list of T cell receptor beta chains from one sample in a study of T cells in Graves' hyperthyroidism and ophthalmopathy. MiXCR was run by TCRdb on the multiplex PCR reads, yielding one entry per CDR3 protein. This sample yields more than 500,000 distinct CDR3 sequences, of which roughly 14% are seen a single time; about 3.9% belongs to the top ten. Source material: blood. The receptors come from a woman aged 40 to 49 with Graves' ophthalmopathy. Both conserved end residues are part of each CDR3. The order of the fields is clone size, CDR3 length, D gene, J gene, V gene, CDR3 protein, CDR3 DNA. A D gene is named only where the DNA matches it firmly. Clone size appears in some rows only: once, few, many, or a class for an expanded clone.

many	14	.	TRBJ2-7	TRBV10-3	CAISPGSLANEQYF	TGTGCCATCAGCCCAGGGAGCCTTGCCAACGAGCAGTACTTC
.	12	.	TRBJ1-1	TRBV12-3/TRBV12-4	CATHGATTEAFF	TGTGCCACCCACGGGGCTACCACTGAAGCTTTCTTT
many	13	.	TRBJ2-7	TRBV28	CASSFAYQGEQYF	TGTGCCAGCAGTTTCGCATACCAGGGCGAGCAGTACTTC
few	15	.	TRBJ2-7	TRBV4-3	CASSQETRLVGEQYF	TGCGCCAGCAGCCAAGAGACGCGACTAGTTGGCGAGCAGTACTTC
many	14	TRBD1	TRBJ1-1	TRBV12-3/TRBV12-4	CASSPTLQGTEAFF	TGTGCCAGCAGCCCTACCTTACAGGGGACTGAAGCTTTCTTT
many	15	TRBD1	TRBJ1-2	TRBV6-2/TRBV6-3	CASSSPGQGAYGYTF	TGTGCCAGCAGTTCGCCGGGACAGGGGGCGTATGGCTACACCTTC
many	16	.	TRBJ1-2	TRBV28	CASSRPGQEANYGYTF	TGTGCCAGCAGTCGCCCGGGACAAGAAGCTAACTATGGCTACACCTTC
many	13	.	TRBJ2-2	TRBV7-6	CASGGGVTGELFF	TGTGCCAGCGGGGGGGGCGTCACCGGGGAGCTGTTTTTT
.	16	TRBD1	TRBJ2-7	TRBV18	CASSPRDRSSSYEQYF	TGTGCCAGCTCACCCCGGGACAGGTCTTCCTCCTACGAGCAGTACTTC
few	16	TRBD2	TRBJ2-7	TRBV12-3/TRBV12-4	CASTLGLAGGYSEQYF	TGTGCCAGCACCCTGGGACTAGCGGGAGGGTATTCCGAGCAGTACTTC
.	20	TRBD1	TRBJ2-2	TRBV11-1	CASSLASGTGRFANTGELFF	TGTGCCAGCAGCTTAGCCTCCGGGACAGGTCGATTCGCGAACACCGGGGAGCTGTTTTTT
many	13	.	TRBJ1-2	TRBV12-3/TRBV12-4	CASKGRDGSGYTF	TGTGCCAGCAAGGGCAGGGACGGATCTGGCTACACCTTC
few	14	TRBD1	TRBJ1-1	TRBV2	CASSGQGGRAEAFF	TGTGCCAGCAGTGGACAGGGGGGTCGCGCTGAAGCTTTCTTT
many	15	.	TRBJ2-2	TRBV12-3/TRBV12-4	CASRRTTPNTGELFF	TGTGCCAGCAGAAGGACGACACCTAACACCGGGGAGCTGTTTTTT
.	12	.	TRBJ2-7	TRBV6-2/TRBV6-3	CASSYYRNEQYF	TGTGCCAGCAGTTACTACCGGAACGAGCAGTACTTC
many	15	TRBD2	TRBJ2-7	TRBV7-8	CASSLGAGGLYEQYF	TGTGCCAGCAGCTTAGGTGCGGGAGGCCTCTACGAGCAGTACTTC
.	16	.	TRBJ2-2	TRBV11-1	CASRLPGLGTTGELFF	TGTGCCAGCAGATTACCGGGTCTGGGGACAACCGGGGAGCTGTTTTTT
few	15	TRBD2	TRBJ2-1	TRBV19	CASSMGLGNYNEQFF	TGTGCCAGTAGTATGGGACTAGGCAACTACAATGAGCAGTTCTTC
.	16	.	TRBJ2-3	TRBV6-5	CASSYSGRTFSDTQYF	TGTGCCAGCAGTTACTCTGGGAGAACTTTCTCAGATACGCAGTATTTT
many	14	.	TRBJ1-5	TRBV6-5	CASRTDYSRQPQHF	TGTGCCAGCAGGACGGATTATAGCCGGCAGCCCCAGCATTTT
few	13	.	TRBJ1-1	TRBV18	CASSGSVDTEAFF	TGTGCCAGCTCAGGTTCAGTGGACACTGAAGCTTTCTTT
.	15	.	TRBJ1-1	TRBV18	CASSPGTDSPAEAFF	TGTGCCAGCTCACCAGGAACCGACTCACCCGCTGAAGCTTTCTTT
.	12	.	TRBJ2-7	TRBV10-3	CAIRGLGDEQYF	TGTGCCATCAGGGGACTGGGCGACGAGCAGTACTTC
many	12	.	TRBJ2-7	TRBV28	CASSFRRYEQYF	TGTGCCAGCAGTTTCAGGAGATACGAGCAGTACTTC
many	15	.	TRBJ2-5	TRBV12-5	CASGPGSREEETQYF	TGTGCTAGTGGTCCGGGGTCGAGGGAGGAAGAGACCCAGTACTTC
few	17	TRBD2	TRBJ2-2	TRBV7-8	CASSFYRLAGGTGELFF	TGTGCCAGCAGCTTCTATCGGCTAGCGGGAGGCACCGGGGAGCTGTTTTTT
many	15	TRBD2	TRBJ2-7	TRBV3-1	CASSQTSGEAYEQYF	TGTGCCAGCAGCCAAACTAGCGGGGAGGCCTACGAGCAGTACTTC
many	13	.	TRBJ1-1	TRBV5-1	CASSLAGQEEAFF	TGCGCCAGCAGCTTGGCAGGGCAGGAGGAAGCTTTCTTT
.	16	.	TRBJ1-2	TRBV24-1	CATSDRQQGSYHGYTF	TGTGCCACCAGTGACCGCCAACAGGGTAGTTACCATGGCTACACCTTC
many	14	.	TRBJ2-5	TRBV28	CASSLFSRGGTQYF	TGTGCCAGCAGTTTATTTTCCAGGGGGGGGACCCAGTACTTC
few	16	.	TRBJ1-1	TRBV20-1	CSARPIRGGGYTEAFF	TGCAGTGCCCGGCCCATACGAGGAGGGGGGTATACTGAAGCTTTCTTT
many	16	.	TRBJ2-1	TRBV19	CASSMRSGGSYNEQFF	TGTGCCAGTAGTATGCGAAGCGGAGGCTCCTACAATGAGCAGTTCTTC